Listed below are T cell receptor beta chains from one sample, sequenced in a study of shared clonotypes between healthy human individuals. Generated by immunoSEQ multiplex PCR, the TCRdb table keeps only in-frame clones and is missing some. The sample yields about 470,000 clones, roughly 83% seen once. Material for sequencing was PBMCs. These receptors were obtained from a woman in her forties in good health. Some clones in this sample may be carry-over from other donors' samples. CDR3s leave out the opening cysteine and the closing phenylalanine or tryptophan. Fields, in order: V gene, CDR3 protein.

TRBV27,ASSMTGYEQY
TRBV18,ASSGTGQESQETQY
TRBV27,ASSLASGIYEQY
TRBV9,ASSPSSYEQY
TRBV19,ASTPRGDYSNQPQH
TRBV5-1,ASSLGQGYYEQY
TRBV19,ASSIAPFRGIGRTDTQY
TRBV2,ASSEGQVSNQPQH
TRBV15,ATSRPRLAGDGTDTQY
TRBV7-9,ASPWGCLGQY
TRBV7-9,ASSLAPGQGAGGYT
TRBV19,ASGRDLEETQY
TRBV5-6,ASSLMLLAGSYNEQF
TRBV10-3,AISESGDEQF
TRBV28,ASSPPDREDQPQH
TRBV28,ASRPRDRLAYEQY
TRBV9,ASSETGGPYEQY
TRBV7-9,ASSRPGTSGSTEQY
TRBV5-1,ASSLFEESADTQY
TRBV5-1,ASTRQGEDTQY
TRBV19,ASSIPGQGRVYNEQF
TRBV18,ASSQTGFMDEQF
TRBV5-1,ASSALAAYNEQF
TRBV10-3,AISAGTGAYNEQF
TRBV11-2,ASSLEGQGSNEQY
TRBV18,ASSPSVFGRPSYEQY
TRBV2,ASSGTDYTEAF
TRBV18,ASSPTNSNQPQH
TRBV6-5,ASSRDLQGYEQY